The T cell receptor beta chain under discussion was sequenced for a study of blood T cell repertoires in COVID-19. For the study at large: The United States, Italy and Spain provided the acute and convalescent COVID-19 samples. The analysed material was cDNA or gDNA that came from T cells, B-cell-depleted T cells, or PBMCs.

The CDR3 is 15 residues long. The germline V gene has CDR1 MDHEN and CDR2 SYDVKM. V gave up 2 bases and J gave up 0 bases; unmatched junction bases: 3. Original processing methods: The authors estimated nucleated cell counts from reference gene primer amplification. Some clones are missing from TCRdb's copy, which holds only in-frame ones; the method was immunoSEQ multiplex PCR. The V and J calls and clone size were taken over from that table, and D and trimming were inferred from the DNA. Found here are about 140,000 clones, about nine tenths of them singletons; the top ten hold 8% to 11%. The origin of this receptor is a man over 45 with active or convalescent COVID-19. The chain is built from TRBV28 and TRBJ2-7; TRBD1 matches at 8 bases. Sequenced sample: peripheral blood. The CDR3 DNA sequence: TGTGCCAGCAGTTTACGACAGGGGCGCTCCTACGAGCAGTACTTC. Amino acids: CASSLRQGRSYEQYF.